The next 19 T cell receptor beta chains were all read from a single sample in a study of read filtering for tumor transcriptome and immune sequencing. Molecular barcoded adaptors covering alpha/delta and beta/gamma chains were used on 400 to 450 ng RNA. MiXCR was run by TCRdb on the reads, yielding one entry per CDR3 protein. Of more than 35,000 distinct CDR3 sequences in the sample, 14% are singletons; the top ten hold more than 15%. Sample: a population of CD138-negative cells sorted from bone marrow. These receptor sequences come from a donor at least 40 years old with multiple myeloma.

This clonotype has at least ten counts. The chain couples TRBV6-2 or TRBV6-3 to TRBJ1-5, with D unresolved. This CDR3 region has 13 residues. Germline CDR1 reads MNHEY; CDR2 reads SVGEGT. The V end lost 6 bases, the J end lost 7 bases, and 13 bases lay between the germline ends. The CDR3, as DNA: TGTGCCAGCAGGCGGATTGGAATCCAGCCCCAGCATTTT. It translates to CASRRIGIQPQHF.

This clonotype appeared many times. The DNA of the CDR3 is TGTGCCAGCACGGAGGGGTTGAGATTAGCCAAAAACATTCAGTACTTC. It specifies CASTEGLRLAKNIQYF. The chain carries TRBV6-6 and TRBJ2-4, with D perhaps matching TRBD2 (6 bases). The CDR3 loop spans 16 amino acids. V lost 7 bases to trimming and J lost 0 bases, with 16 bases between them. Germline V CDR1 and CDR2: MNHNY, SVGAGI (reference sequence).

This chain links TRBV7-2 with TRBJ2-1, with D perhaps given as TRBD1 or TRBD2 (5 bases each). In germline, CDR1 is SGHTA, CDR2 FQGNSA. Trimming removed 0 bases at V and 4 bases at J, with 10 bases between. This CDR3 region has 15 residues. CDR3 protein: CASSLARGRYNEQFF. In DNA form, the CDR3 reads TGTGCCAGCAGCTTAGCCCGGGGCCGGTACAATGAGCAGTTCTTC.

This clonotype occurred many times. The chain joins TRBV6-1 to TRBJ1-5, with 9 bases identical to TRBD1. There are 14 residues in the CDR3. Per germline, CDR1 MNHNS and CDR2 SASEGT. Unmatched junction bases numbered 11, after V lost 8 bases and J lost 9 bases. CDR3 DNA sequence: TGTGCCAGCGACCGGGACAGGGCTTTTTTGCCCCAGCATTTT. Translation: CASDRDRAFLPQHF.

This clonotype was counted a few times. This chain connects TRBV29-1 to TRBJ1-2; D is uncertain. V shed 3 bases and J shed 4 bases, with 12 bases lying between them. CDR1 is SQVTM, CDR2 ANQGSEA, per germline. The CDR3 has 13 amino acids. The CDR3 bases are TGCAGCGTTGATCTGAACGGAGTCTATGGCTACACCTTC. The encoded protein is CSVDLNGVYGYTF.

A word on this clonotype: A far larger clone is one nucleotide away, so this likely arose from a read error. The CDR3 bases are TGTGCCAGCAGGCCCGGAGGAGGGGTTGAAAAACTGTTTTTT. It encodes CASRPGGGVEKLFF. This chain uses TRBV7-9 with TRBJ1-4; D might be TRBD1 (5 bases). The CDR3 extends over 14 amino acids. Germline V gives CDR1 SEHNR, CDR2 FQNEAQ (reference sequence). The germline V and J ends were trimmed by 6 bases and 7 bases, with 15 bases remaining between them.

In this sample, this clonotype turned up many times. Its ends do not fully match the called genes, so a read error is possible. The V and J genes are TRBV2 and TRBJ2-5; D remains ambiguous. The CDR3 spans 11 residues. Germline loops: CDR1 SNHLY, CDR2 FYNNEI. The CDR3 spells CASSLGPLEPF. In DNA form, the CDR3 reads TGTGCCAGCAGCCTAGGACCCCTAGAGCCCTTC.

A remark on this clonotype: A read error likely explains this, since a far larger clone differs by one base. The chain is built from TRBV5-6 and TRBJ2-7; no clear D. Germline CDR1 is SGHDT and CDR2 is YYEEEE. The CDR3 is made up of 14 amino acids. The CDR3 DNA is TGTGTCAGCAGCTTTGTTCCGGGTTCCTACGAGCAGTACTTC. Translated, it gives CVSSFVPGSYEQYF. Complete variable domain (other parts from reference TRBV5-6 and TRBJ2-7): DAGVTQSPTHLIKTRGQQVTLRCSPKSGHDTVSWYQQALGQGPQFIFQYYEEEERQRGNFPDRFSGHQFPNYSSELNVNALLLGDSALYLCVSSFVPGSYEQYFGPGTRLTVT.

About this clonotype itself: It is likely a read error: a sequence one base away is far more abundant. The rearrangement uses TRBV12-3 or TRBV12-4 and TRBJ2-1; a possible D gene is TRBD1 (6 bases). The CDR3 runs 16 residues. The CDR3 sequence is CASSPISGHSNNERFF. The CDR3 DNA reads TGTGCCAGCAGCCCGATTTCGGGACACTCAAACAATGAGCGGTTCTTC.

This clonotype has ten or more counts. The rearrangement joins TRBV7-3 to TRBJ2-3; D remains unclear. Trimming took 2 bases from V and 3 from J, leaving 6 bases between them. From germline, CDR1 is SGHTA and CDR2 FQGTGA. The length of the CDR3 is 13 residues. The CDR3 nucleotides read TGTGCCAGCAGCTTATTCAGTACAGATACGCAGTATTTT. It specifies CASSLFSTDTQYF.

This clonotype was seen repeatedly, ten times or more. The chain employs TRBV15 and TRBJ1-5; D unresolved. The CDR3 loop spans 13 amino acids. Germline V CDR1 and CDR2: LNHNV, YYDKDF (reference sequence). The V gene lost 5 bases and the J gene lost 5 bases, with 10 bases spanning the gap. CDR3: CATSGDQYQPQHF. CDR3 nucleotides: TGTGCCACCAGCGGTGATCAATATCAGCCCCAGCATTTT.

This clonotype has ten or more counts. The genes are TRBV28 and TRBJ1-1, with 8 positions matching TRBD1. The CDR3 is 18 residues long. CDR1 and CDR2 from the germline V gene are MDHEN and SYDVKM. V dropped 5 bases and J dropped 0; count of bases not matched to a gene: 14. The CDR3 coding sequence is TGTGCCAGCAGTCCCCCCGGACAGGGTCAGAGAATGAACACTGAAGCTTTCTTT. Protein sequence: CASSPPGQGQRMNTEAFF.

J is TRBJ2-3 and V is TRBV6-2 or TRBV6-3; D call uncertain. This CDR3 is built from 15 residues. Trimming took off 0 bases at V and 6 bases at J, with 13 bases between the two ends. Germline V gives CDR1 MNHEY, CDR2 SVGEGT. The CDR3 reads CASSYSAVGLDTQYF. The CDR3 bases are TGTGCCAGCAGTTACTCCGCCGTAGGCCTGGATACGCAGTATTTT.

This clonotype was observed many times. The chain joins TRBV10-3 to TRBJ1-1, with 8 bases fitting TRBD1. The CDR3 contains 14 residues. The V segment lost 8 bases and the J segment 3 bases; nucleotides outside the gene matches: 8. Germline V gene data show CDR1 as ENHRY and CDR2 as SYGVKD. DNA for the CDR3: TGTGCCATCGGACTGACAGGGGACCACACTGAAGCTTTCTTT. This codes for CAIGLTGDHTEAFF.

This clonotype was counted at least ten times. The rearrangement uses TRBV12-3 or TRBV12-4 and TRBJ1-1, with 7 bases matching TRBD1. The CDR3 runs 12 residues. V was clipped by 8 bases and J by 12 bases; unmatched bases: 12. The chain's CDR3 is CASRIRGRPTFF. The DNA for the CDR3 is TGTGCCAGCCGAATAAGGGGGCGCCCAACTTTCTTT.

The V gene is TRBV4-3, the J gene TRBJ2-2; D is unresolved. Trimming left V 3 bases short and J 1 base short, with 6 bases between. Germline V gene data show CDR1 as LGHNA and CDR2 as YSLEER. The CDR3 has 14 amino acids. The DNA of the CDR3 is TGCGCCAGCAGCCAGCTAATGAACACCGGGGAGCTGTTTTTT. It is translated as CASSQLMNTGELFF.

This clonotype was recorded many times. The J gene is TRBJ2-2, the V gene TRBV6-6; 11 positions agree with TRBD2. The CDR3 totals 16 residues. Per the germline V gene, CDR1 is MNHNY and CDR2 is SVGAGI (reference sequence). V lost 4 bases and J lost 6; bases outside the gene matches: 7. The CDR3 nucleotides are TGTGCCAGCAGTTTCATAGCGGGGGGGCCGGCCGGGGAGCTGTTTTTT. This gives the protein CASSFIAGGPAGELFF.

Worth noting for this clonotype: A far larger clone is just one base off, so this is likely a read error. This sequence joins TRBV4-2 and TRBJ2-1; 7 bases agree with TRBD2. With V trimmed by 7 bases and J by 8 bases, 8 bases remained unmatched. The CDR3 is made up of 13 amino acids. Germline V lookup: CDR1 LGHNA, CDR2 YNFKEQ. CDR3 DNA sequence: TGTGCCAGCATCTGGGAGGGGCCCCATGAGCAGTTCTTC. Translation gives CASIWEGPHEQFF.

In regard to this clonotype: A single base is all that separates this from a far larger clone, so a read error is likely. The chain employs TRBV6-6 and TRBJ1-1; D gene unclear. The CDR3 has 13 amino acids. The germline V gene encodes CDR1 MNHNY and CDR2 SVGAGI (reference sequence). CDR3 residues: CASNYSMNTEAFF. As DNA, the CDR3 is TGTGCCAGCAATTACTCGATGAACACTGAAGCTTTCTTT.